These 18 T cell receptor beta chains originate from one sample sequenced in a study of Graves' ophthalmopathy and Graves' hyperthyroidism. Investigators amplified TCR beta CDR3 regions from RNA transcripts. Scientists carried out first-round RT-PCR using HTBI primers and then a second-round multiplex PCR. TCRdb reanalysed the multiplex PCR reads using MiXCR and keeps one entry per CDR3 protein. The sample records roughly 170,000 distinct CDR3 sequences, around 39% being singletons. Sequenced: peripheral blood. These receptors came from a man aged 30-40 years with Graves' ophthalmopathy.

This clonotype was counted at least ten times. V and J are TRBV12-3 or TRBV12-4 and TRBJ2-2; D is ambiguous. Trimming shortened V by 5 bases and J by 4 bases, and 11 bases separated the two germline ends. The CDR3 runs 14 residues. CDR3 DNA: TGTGCCAGCAGTAGCCTGTGGGGCACCGGGGAGCTGTTTTTT. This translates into CASSSLWGTGELFF.

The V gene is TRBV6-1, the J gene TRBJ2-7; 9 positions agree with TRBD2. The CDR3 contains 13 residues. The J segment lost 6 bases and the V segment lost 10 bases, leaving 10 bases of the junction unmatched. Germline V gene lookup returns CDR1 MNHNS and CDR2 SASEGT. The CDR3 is CATIRQAGGEQYF. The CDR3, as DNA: TGTGCCACCATCCGGCAAGCGGGAGGCGAGCAGTACTTC.

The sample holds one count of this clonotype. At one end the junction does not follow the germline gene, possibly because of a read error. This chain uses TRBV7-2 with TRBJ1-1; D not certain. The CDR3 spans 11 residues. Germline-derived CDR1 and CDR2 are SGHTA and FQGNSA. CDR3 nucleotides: TGCGCCAGCAGCTTTCAGTCTGAAGCTTTCTTT. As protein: CASSFQSEAFF. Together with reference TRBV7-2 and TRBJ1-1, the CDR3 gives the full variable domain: GAGVSQSPSNKVTEKGKDVELRCDPISGHTALYWYRQSLGQGLEFLIYFQGNSAPDKSGLPSDRFSAERTGGSVSTLTIQRTQQEDSAVYLCASSFQSEAFFGQGTRLTVV.

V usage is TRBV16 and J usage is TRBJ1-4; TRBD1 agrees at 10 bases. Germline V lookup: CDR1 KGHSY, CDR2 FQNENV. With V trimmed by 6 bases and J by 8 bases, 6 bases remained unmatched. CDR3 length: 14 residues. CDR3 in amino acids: CASSWTGGEEKLFF. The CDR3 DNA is TGTGCCAGCAGTTGGACAGGGGGGGAAGAAAAACTGTTTTTT.

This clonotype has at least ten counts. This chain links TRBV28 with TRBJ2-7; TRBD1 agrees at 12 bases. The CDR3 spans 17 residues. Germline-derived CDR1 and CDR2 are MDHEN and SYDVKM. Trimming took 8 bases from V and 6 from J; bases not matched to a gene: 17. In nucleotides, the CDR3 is TGTGCCAGCCCCCGGGACAGGGGGCATGATAGAACGGGCGAGCAGTACTTC. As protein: CASPRDRGHDRTGEQYF. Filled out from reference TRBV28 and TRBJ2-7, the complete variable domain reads DVKVTQSSRYLVKRTGEKVFLECVQDMDHENMFWYRQDPGLGLRLIYFSYDVKMKEKGDIPEGYSVSREKKERFSLILESASTNQTSMYLCASPRDRGHDRTGEQYFGPGTRLTVT.

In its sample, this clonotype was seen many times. DNA for the CDR3: TGTGCCAGCAGTCGCCATCGGGACAGGGGTTTTAGGGGCAATCAGCCCCAGCATTTT. It is translated as CASSRHRDRGFRGNQPQHF. The genes are TRBV28 and TRBJ1-5; the match to TRBD1 covers 10 bases. Trimming took 5 bases from V and 2 from J; bases not matched to a gene: 15. The germline gives CDR1 MDHEN, CDR2 SYDVKM. The CDR3 runs to 19 residues.

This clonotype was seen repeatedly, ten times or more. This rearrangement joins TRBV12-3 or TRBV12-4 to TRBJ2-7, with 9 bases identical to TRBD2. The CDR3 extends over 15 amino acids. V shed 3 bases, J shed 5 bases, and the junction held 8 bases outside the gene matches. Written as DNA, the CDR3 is TGTGCCAGCAGTTTGATCGCGGGAGGGATCCACGAGCAGTACTTC. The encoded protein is CASSLIAGGIHEQYF.

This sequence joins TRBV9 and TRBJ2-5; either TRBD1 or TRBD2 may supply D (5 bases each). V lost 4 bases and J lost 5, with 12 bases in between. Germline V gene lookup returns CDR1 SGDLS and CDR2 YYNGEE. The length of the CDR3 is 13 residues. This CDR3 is CASSPGAGETQYF. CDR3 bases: TGTGCCAGCAGCCCCGGGGCAGGGGAGACCCAGTACTTC. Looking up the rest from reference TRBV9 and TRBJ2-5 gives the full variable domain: DSGVTQTPKHLITATGQRVTLRCSPRSGDLSVYWYQQSLDQGLQFLIQYYNGEERAKGNILERFSAQQFPDLHSELNLSSLELGDSALYFCASSPGAGETQYFGPGTRLLVL.

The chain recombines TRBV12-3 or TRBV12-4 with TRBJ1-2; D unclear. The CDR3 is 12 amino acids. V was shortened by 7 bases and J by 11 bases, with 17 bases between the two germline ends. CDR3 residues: CASTGAARRYTF. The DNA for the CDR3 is TGTGCCAGCACCGGAGCGGCGAGAAGATACACCTTC.

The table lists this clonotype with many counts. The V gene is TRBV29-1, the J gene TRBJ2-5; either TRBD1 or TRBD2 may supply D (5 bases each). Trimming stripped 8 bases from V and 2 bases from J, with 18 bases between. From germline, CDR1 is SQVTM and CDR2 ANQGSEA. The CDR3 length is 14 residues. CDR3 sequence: CSISTGTVQETQYF. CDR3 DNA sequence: TGCAGCATTAGTACCGGGACGGTACAAGAGACCCAGTACTTC.

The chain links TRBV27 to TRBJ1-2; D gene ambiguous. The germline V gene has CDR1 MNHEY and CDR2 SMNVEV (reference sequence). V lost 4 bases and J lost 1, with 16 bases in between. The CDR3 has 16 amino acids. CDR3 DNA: TGTGCCAGCAGTTCCCGCCGAGTGGGAAGTAACTATGGCTACACCTTC. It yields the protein CASSSRRVGSNYGYTF.

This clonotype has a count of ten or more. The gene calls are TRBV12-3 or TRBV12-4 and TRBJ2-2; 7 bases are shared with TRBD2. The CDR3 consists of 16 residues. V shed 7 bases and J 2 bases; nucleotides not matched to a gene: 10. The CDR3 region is CASKAWRGFNTGELFF. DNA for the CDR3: TGTGCCAGCAAAGCCTGGCGGGGGTTTAACACCGGGGAGCTGTTTTTT.

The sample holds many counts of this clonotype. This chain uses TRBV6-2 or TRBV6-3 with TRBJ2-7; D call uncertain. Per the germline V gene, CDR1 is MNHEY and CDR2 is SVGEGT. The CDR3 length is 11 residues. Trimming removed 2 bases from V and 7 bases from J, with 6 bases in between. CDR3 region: CASSYMGEQYF. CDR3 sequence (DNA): TGTGCCAGCAGTTACATGGGGGAGCAGTACTTC.

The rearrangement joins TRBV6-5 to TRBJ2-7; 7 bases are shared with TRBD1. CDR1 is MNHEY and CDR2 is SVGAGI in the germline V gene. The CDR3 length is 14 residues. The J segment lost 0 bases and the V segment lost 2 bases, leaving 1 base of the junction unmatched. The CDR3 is CASSYNRGSYEQYF. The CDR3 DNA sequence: TGTGCCAGCAGTTACAACAGGGGCTCCTACGAGCAGTACTTC.

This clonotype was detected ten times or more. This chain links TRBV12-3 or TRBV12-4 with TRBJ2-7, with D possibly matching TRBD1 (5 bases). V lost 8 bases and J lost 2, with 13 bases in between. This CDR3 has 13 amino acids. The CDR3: CASGSLGPYEQYF. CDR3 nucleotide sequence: TGTGCCAGCGGGTCTTTGGGGCCCTACGAGCAGTACTTC.

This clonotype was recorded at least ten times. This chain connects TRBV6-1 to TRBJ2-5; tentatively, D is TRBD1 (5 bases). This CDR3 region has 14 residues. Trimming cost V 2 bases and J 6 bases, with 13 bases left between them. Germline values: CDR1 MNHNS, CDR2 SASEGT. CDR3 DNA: TGTGCCAGCAGTGAACGTCCAGGGATCAAGACCCAGTACTTC. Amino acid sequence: CASSERPGIKTQYF.

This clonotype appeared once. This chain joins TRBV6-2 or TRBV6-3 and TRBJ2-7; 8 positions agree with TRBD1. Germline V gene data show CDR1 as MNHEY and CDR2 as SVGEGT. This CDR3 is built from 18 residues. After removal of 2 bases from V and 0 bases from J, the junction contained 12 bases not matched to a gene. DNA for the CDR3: TGTGCCAGCAGTTACGGCGCCGGCAGGGGGCCGTACTCCTACGAGCAGTACTTC. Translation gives CASSYGAGRGPYSYEQYF.

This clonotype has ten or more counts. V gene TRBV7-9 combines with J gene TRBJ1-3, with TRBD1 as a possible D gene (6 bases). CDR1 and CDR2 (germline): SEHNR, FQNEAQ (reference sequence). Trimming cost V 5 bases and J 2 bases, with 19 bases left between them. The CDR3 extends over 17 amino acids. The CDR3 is CASSHGYRALPGNTIYF. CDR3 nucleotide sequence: TGTGCCAGCAGCCATGGGTACAGGGCTTTGCCTGGAAACACCATATATTTT.